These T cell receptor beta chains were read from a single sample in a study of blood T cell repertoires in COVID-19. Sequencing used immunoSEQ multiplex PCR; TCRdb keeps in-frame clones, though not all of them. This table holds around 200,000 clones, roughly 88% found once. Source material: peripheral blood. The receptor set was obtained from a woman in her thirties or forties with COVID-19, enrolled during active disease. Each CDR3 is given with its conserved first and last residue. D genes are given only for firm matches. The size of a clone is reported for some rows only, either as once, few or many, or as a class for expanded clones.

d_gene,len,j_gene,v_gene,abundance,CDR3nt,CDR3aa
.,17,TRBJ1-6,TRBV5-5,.,TGTGCCAGCAGCTTGCCGGGGGTCAGCTCCTATAATTCACCCCTCCACTTT,CASSLPGVSSYNSPLHF
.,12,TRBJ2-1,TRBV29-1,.,TGCAGCGCCGGACAGTTAGATACTGAGCAGTTCTTC,CSAGQLDTEQFF
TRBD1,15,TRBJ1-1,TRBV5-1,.,TGCGCCAGCAGCATGGGACAGGGGGCTAGCACTGAAGCTTTCTTT,CASSMGQGASTEAFF
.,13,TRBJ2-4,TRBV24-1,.,TGTGCCACCAGTGACTCAGGGGTCGACATTCAGTACTTC,CATSDSGVDIQYF
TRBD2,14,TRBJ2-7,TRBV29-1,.,TGCAGCGTTAGTAGCCGGGAGCGGGGATACGAGCAGTACTTC,CSVSSRERGYEQYF
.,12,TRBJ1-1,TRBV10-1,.,TGCGCCAGCAGTGACCCTGACACTGAAGCTTTCTTT,CASSDPDTEAFF
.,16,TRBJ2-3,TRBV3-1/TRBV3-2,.,TGTGCCAGCAGCCAAGATCTACCTTCCCTCACAGATACGCAGTATTTT,CASSQDLPSLTDTQYF
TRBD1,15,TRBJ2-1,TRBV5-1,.,TGCGCCAGCAGGGAGGGGACAGGGGGCTACAATGAGCAGTTCTTC,CASREGTGGYNEQFF
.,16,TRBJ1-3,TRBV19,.,TGTGCCAGTAGTCGGCCCTCGGGGGGCTCTGGAAACACCATATATTTT,CASSRPSGGSGNTIYF
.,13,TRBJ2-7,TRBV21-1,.,TGTGCCAGCAGTGCAGGGGGATCCTACGAGCAGTACTTC,CASSAGGSYEQYF
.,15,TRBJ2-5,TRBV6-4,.,TGTGCCAGCAGCGCGGACCCGGGACTGACTGGGACCCAGTACTTC,CASSADPGLTGTQYF
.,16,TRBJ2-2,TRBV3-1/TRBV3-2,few,TGTGCCAGCAGCCCCGAGGGTTTATCGAACACCGGGGAGCTGTTTTTT,CASSPEGLSNTGELFF
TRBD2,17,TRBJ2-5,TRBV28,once,TGTGCCAGCAGTTGGGGGGGAGGTGTAGCAACACAAGAGACCCAGTACTTC,CASSWGGGVATQETQYF
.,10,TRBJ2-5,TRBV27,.,TGTGCCATTCGGGTCGAGACCCAGTACTTC,CAIRVETQYF
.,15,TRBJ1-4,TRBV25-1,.,TGTGCCAGCAGTGGGGTGGGGCAGGATTCTGAAAAACTGTTTTTT,CASSGVGQDSEKLFF
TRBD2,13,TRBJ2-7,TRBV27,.,TGTGCCAGCAGAGCGGGAGTATTATACGAGCAGTACTTC,CASRAGVLYEQYF
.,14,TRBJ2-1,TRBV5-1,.,TGCGCCAGCGAGGCGGCGGGCCCAAGGGATGAGCAGTTCTTC,CASEAAGPRDEQFF
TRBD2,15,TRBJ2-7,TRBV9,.,TGTGCCAGCAGCCTTGGCGGTGGGGGGGCCTACGAGCAGTACTTC,CASSLGGGGAYEQYF
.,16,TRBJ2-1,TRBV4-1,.,TGCGCCAGCAGCCAAGACATGGGGGCCACCTACAATGAGCAGTTCTTC,CASSQDMGATYNEQFF
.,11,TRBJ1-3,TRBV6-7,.,TGTGCCAGCACCCATGGAAACACCATATATTTT,CASTHGNTIYF
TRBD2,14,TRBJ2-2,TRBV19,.,TGTGCCAGTAAGACTAGCGGGAGTTCCGGGGAGCTGTTTTTT,CASKTSGSSGELFF
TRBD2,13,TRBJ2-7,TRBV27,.,TGTGCCAGCAGTTTACTAGCGGCGTACGAGCAGTACTTC,CASSLLAAYEQYF
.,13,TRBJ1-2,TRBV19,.,TGTGCCAGTAGCCCTCCCCGTTTTGATGGCTACACCTTC,CASSPPRFDGYTF
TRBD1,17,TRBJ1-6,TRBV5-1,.,TGCGCCAGCAGGGGACAGATGCCCCTAGAGGGTAATTCACCCCTCCACTTT,CASRGQMPLEGNSPLHF
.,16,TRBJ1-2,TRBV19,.,TGTGCCAGTAGTAGGACGAGAGGGGGATCGCTCTATGGCTACACCTTC,CASSRTRGGSLYGYTF
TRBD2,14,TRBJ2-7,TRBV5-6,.,TGTGCCAGCAGCTTGGCAGCGGGAGGGGACGAGCAGTACTTC,CASSLAAGGDEQYF
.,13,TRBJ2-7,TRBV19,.,TGTGCCAGTAGTGCCGGTACAGGCTCCGGGCAGTACTTC,CASSAGTGSGQYF
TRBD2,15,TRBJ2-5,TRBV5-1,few,TGCGCCAGCAGCCTGGGAGGGCAGCGGGCGGAGACCCAGTACTTC,CASSLGGQRAETQYF
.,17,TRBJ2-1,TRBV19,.,TGTGCCAGTAGTACTTTCCTCTATCGGGATGAGCTGAAGGAGCAGTTCTTC,CASSTFLYRDELKEQFF
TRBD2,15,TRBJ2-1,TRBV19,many,TGTGCCAGTAGGCCTGGGACTAGCGTCGGCAATGAGCAGTTCTTC,CASRPGTSVGNEQFF
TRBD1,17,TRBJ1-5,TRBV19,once,TGTGCCAGTAGTGTAGGACAGGTTCGATATAGCAATCAGCCCCAGCATTTT,CASSVGQVRYSNQPQHF
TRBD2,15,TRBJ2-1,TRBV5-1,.,TGCGCCAGCCAAGCGGGACTAACGGCTGACAATGAGCAGTTCTTC,CASQAGLTADNEQFF
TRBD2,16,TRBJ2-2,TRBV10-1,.,TGCGCCAGCAGTACCGACCCGGGGAGGGACACCGGGGAGCTGTTTTTT,CASSTDPGRDTGELFF
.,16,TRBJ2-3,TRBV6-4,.,TGTGCCAGCAGTGCAGACTGGCTAGCGCCTACAGATACGCAGTATTTT,CASSADWLAPTDTQYF
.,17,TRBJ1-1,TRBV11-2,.,TGTGCCACCTCCGAGAGATATTACAGCATGATGAACACTGAAGCTTTCTTT,CATSERYYSMMNTEAFF
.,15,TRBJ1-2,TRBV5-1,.,TGCGCCAGCAGCTTGTTCGCGGGGTCTAACTATGGCTACACCTTC,CASSLFAGSNYGYTF
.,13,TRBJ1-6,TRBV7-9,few,TGTGCCAGCAGCTTAGAGTCTGCCTATCACCTCCACTTT,CASSLESAYHLHF
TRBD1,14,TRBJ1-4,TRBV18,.,TGTGCCAGCTCACCGGGACAGGGGGATGAAAAACTGTTTTTT,CASSPGQGDEKLFF
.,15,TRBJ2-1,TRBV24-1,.,TGTGCCACCAGTGTCGGGGGGAAGGGGGAAAATGAGCAGTTCTTC,CATSVGGKGENEQFF
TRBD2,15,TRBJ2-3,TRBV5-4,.,TGTGCCAGCCACGTCGGGACTAGCGGATCAGATACGCAGTATTTT,CASHVGTSGSDTQYF
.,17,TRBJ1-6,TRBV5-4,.,TGTGCCAGCAGCTTTGGCCTGAAGTTACAGGGAAGTTCACCCCTCCACTTT,CASSFGLKLQGSSPLHF
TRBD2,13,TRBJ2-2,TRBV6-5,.,TGTGCCAGCAGTTATAGCGGGACCGGGGAGCTGTTTTTT,CASSYSGTGELFF
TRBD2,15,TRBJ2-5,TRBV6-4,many,TGTGCCAGCAGTCCAGTGGCTAGCGGGGAAGAGACCCAGTACTTC,CASSPVASGEETQYF
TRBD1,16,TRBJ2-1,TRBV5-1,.,TGCGCCAGCAGCCAGGGGGCTCGGGGCTCCTACAATGAGCAGTTCTTC,CASSQGARGSYNEQFF
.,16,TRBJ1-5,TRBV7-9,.,TGTGCCAGCAGCCCCGGAGCCGGGAATAGCAATCAGCCCCAGCATTTT,CASSPGAGNSNQPQHF